These 23 T cell receptor beta chains originate from one sample sequenced in a study of T cell responses to AZD1222 COVID-19 vaccine. Data came from immunoSEQ multiplex PCR; TCRdb stores just in-frame clones and leaves some out. The sample has 99,000 or so clones, 80% to 90% seen once. The sequencing used peripheral blood, collected on day 0 of AZD1222 vaccination. The receptors originated from an adult in good health.

In DNA form, the CDR3 reads TGTGCCAGCAGCTCCTCCACCTATCGGGACAGAGGGCAGCCCCAGCATTTT. Amino acids: CASSSSTYRDRGQPQHF. V is TRBV7-9 and J is TRBJ1-5, with 7 bases fitting TRBD1. The CDR3 has 17 amino acids. The J segment lost 7 bases and the V segment lost 4 bases, leaving 16 bases of the junction unmatched. Germline V gives CDR1 SEHNR, CDR2 FQNEAQ (reference sequence).

This chain joins TRBV21-1 and TRBJ2-5; the table's TRBD1 call for D was not verified on the DNA. TRBV21-1 is a listed pseudogene. This CDR3 is built from 15 residues. The CDR3 sequence is CASSKGGQDQETQYF. CDR3 bases: TGTGCCAGCAGCAAAGGGGGCCAGGATCAAGAGACCCAGTACTTC.

This sequence joins TRBV4-3 and TRBJ2-1; D call uncertain. Trimming took off 1 base at V and 8 bases at J, with 15 bases between the two ends. Germline V lookup: CDR1 LGHNA, CDR2 YSLEER. The CDR3 spans 15 residues. In DNA, the CDR3 is TGCGCCAGCAGCCAAGTTTCCCTTATAGAGGATGAGCAGTTCTTC. Amino acids: CASSQVSLIEDEQFF.

The genes are TRBV19 and TRBJ1-4, with D tentatively TRBD1 (5 bases). The CDR3 spans 13 residues. V was clipped by 11 bases and J by 8 bases, with 18 bases between them. CDR1 and CDR2 (germline): LNHDA, SQIVND (reference sequence). The CDR3 is CASTGTEGEKLFF. Here the CDR3 DNA reads TGTGCCTCCACCGGGACGGAAGGGGAAAAACTGTTTTTT.

A single count supports this clone. The chain carries TRBV7-9 and TRBJ1-2, with 7 bases identical to TRBD1. Trimming took 0 bases from V and 4 from J; bases not matched to a gene: 11. Per the germline V gene, CDR1 is SEHNR and CDR2 is FQNEAQ (reference sequence). The CDR3 runs 17 residues. In DNA form, the CDR3 reads TGTGCCAGCAGCTTAGCCCCCATGACAGGGCAGGCCTATGGCTACACCTTC. Amino acids: CASSLAPMTGQAYGYTF.

V and J are TRBV6-1 and TRBJ1-5, with unresolved D. Germline lookup yields CDR1 MNHNS and CDR2 SASEGT. The V and J ends lost 0 bases and 6 bases respectively, with 15 bases between them. This CDR3 has 16 amino acids. CDR3 sequence: CASSEAAGGARQPQHF. The CDR3 bases are TGTGCCAGCAGTGAAGCGGCGGGTGGCGCGCGTCAGCCCCAGCATTTT.

This sequence joins TRBV19 and TRBJ2-7, with 8 bases fitting TRBD2. This CDR3 contains 14 residues. J gave up 4 bases and V 3 bases, and 5 bases lay outside the gene matches. Germline assignment: CDR1 LNHDA and CDR2 SQIVND (reference sequence). The CDR3 sequence is CASSIGSGVYEQYF. In nucleotides, the CDR3 is TGTGCCAGTAGTATTGGTAGCGGGGTGTACGAGCAGTACTTC.

To note about this clone: One junction end disagrees with the germline gene, perhaps due to a read error. The genes are TRBV19 and TRBJ1-5; 7 bases match TRBD1. CDR1 and CDR2 from the germline V gene are LNHDA and SQIVND (reference sequence). The CDR3 is made up of 15 amino acids. The CDR3 DNA is TGTGCCAGTAGTCTAGACAGGGAGAGCAATCAGCCCCAGCATTTT. Residues: CASSLDRESNQPQHF.

The chain joins TRBV5-5 to TRBJ1-3; 7 bases are a match to TRBD1. CDR3 length: 18 residues. The V gene's germline CDR1 is SGHKS and CDR2 YYEKEE (reference sequence). Germline trimming cut 0 bases from V and 5 bases from J; bases unmatched to any gene: 14. CDR3 DNA: TGTGCCAGCAGCTTGGACAGGACAGGACTTCATTCTCGAAACACCATATATTTT. Protein sequence: CASSLDRTGLHSRNTIYF.

The chain employs TRBV11-2 and TRBJ1-5; 11 nucleotides align to TRBD1. V gave up 4 bases and J gave up 7 bases; unmatched junction bases: 6. CDR1 SGHAT and CDR2 FQNNGV come from the germline V gene. CDR3 length: 15 residues. The CDR3 region is CASSWGQGGSQPQHF. The DNA of the CDR3 is TGTGCCAGCAGCTGGGGACAGGGGGGAAGCCAGCCCCAGCATTTT.

The J gene is TRBJ1-1, the V gene TRBV6-5, with a weak D call TRBD1 (6 bases). CDR3 length equals 14 residues. Trimming removed 9 bases from V and 1 base from J, with 15 bases in between. Germline assignment: CDR1 MNHEY and CDR2 SVGAGI. The CDR3: CASRTRGQNTEAFF. In DNA, the CDR3 is TGTGCCAGTCGAACCAGGGGCCAGAACACTGAAGCTTTCTTT.

The chain couples TRBV2 to TRBJ2-1; the match to TRBD2 covers 11 bases. Germline V gene sequence: CDR1 SNHLY, CDR2 FYNNEI. Trimming cost V 6 bases and J 5 bases; bases outside gene matches: 6. The CDR3 has 15 amino acids. DNA for the CDR3: TGTGCCAGCAGAGGTCTTAGCGGGGGGGACAATGAGCAGTTCTTC. Its translation: CASRGLSGGDNEQFF.

CDR3 nucleotide sequence: TGTGCCAGTGGTAACGACTACAGGGGGTGGGAGCAGTTCTTC. Protein product: CASGNDYRGWEQFF. This chain links TRBV19 with TRBJ2-1, with 8 bases aligning to TRBD1. Germline V lookup: CDR1 LNHDA, CDR2 SQIVND (reference sequence). The CDR3 length is 14 residues. V shed 8 bases and J 10 bases; nucleotides not matched to a gene: 13.

V gene TRBV6-5 combines with J gene TRBJ2-7; tentatively, D is TRBD1 (5 bases). The V end lost 6 bases, the J end lost 0 bases, and 12 bases lay between the germline ends. CDR1 and CDR2 (germline): MNHEY, SVGAGI. This CDR3 is built from 14 residues. CDR3 residues: CASSPPGNSYEQYF. CDR3 bases: TGTGCCAGCAGCCCCCCAGGGAACTCCTACGAGCAGTACTTC.

This clone has only a few counts. This chain links TRBV24-1 with TRBJ2-3; possibly TRBD1 or TRBD2 for D (5 bases each). Germline values: CDR1 KGHDR, CDR2 SFDVKD. Deletions cut 3 bases from V and 2 bases from J, with 14 bases between. The CDR3 length is 16 residues. The chain's CDR3 is CATSDQGESYTDTQYF. The CDR3 nucleotides are TGTGCCACCAGTGATCAGGGAGAGAGCTACACAGATACGCAGTATTTT.

This chain joins TRBV19 and TRBJ2-7; weak D call: TRBD2 (6 bases). Per germline, CDR1 LNHDA and CDR2 SQIVND (reference sequence). The CDR3 runs to 17 residues. V lost 2 bases and J lost 0, with 17 bases in between. CDR3 loop: CASSIRGWQGLSYEQYF. The DNA for the CDR3 is TGTGCCAGTAGTATAAGGGGCTGGCAGGGACTCTCCTACGAGCAGTACTTC.

V is TRBV6-2 or TRBV6-3 and J is TRBJ2-7; maybe TRBD1 (6 bases). The CDR3 is 16 amino acids. Germline V gene sequence: CDR1 MNHEY, CDR2 SVGEGT. The ends were cut back, 0 bases at V and 1 base at J, with 13 bases in the middle. The CDR3 sequence: CASSYSTGTKSYEQYF. CDR3 DNA: TGTGCCAGCAGTTACTCCACCGGGACAAAATCCTACGAGCAGTACTTC.

This clone was picked up a small number of times. This chain connects TRBV15 to TRBJ2-2; D is ambiguous. V shed 0 bases and J shed 2 bases, with 10 bases lying between them. Germline loops: CDR1 LNHNV, CDR2 YYDKDF (reference sequence). This CDR3 is 16 amino acids long. The CDR3 is CATSRDLAYNTGELFF. The CDR3 region has the DNA TGTGCCACCAGCAGAGATTTGGCATATAACACCGGGGAGCTGTTTTTT.

The J gene is TRBJ2-7, the V gene TRBV7-8, with TRBD2 matching 9 bases. This CDR3 spans 16 amino acids. Per the germline V gene, CDR1 is SGHVS and CDR2 is FQNEAQ. V lost 5 bases, J lost 0 bases, and 8 bases stayed unmatched. In DNA, the CDR3 is TGTGCCAGCAGCGCACCGGGACTAGCCAGCTCCTACGAGCAGTACTTC. This encodes CASSAPGLASSYEQYF.

The chain recombines TRBV4-1 with TRBJ1-6, with D possibly being TRBD1 (6 bases). The CDR3 spans 19 residues. V was clipped by 0 bases and J by 13 bases, with 28 bases between them. Germline V gives CDR1 MGHRA, CDR2 YSYEKL. DNA for the CDR3: TGCGCCAGCAGCCAAGATAGAGTCGTGGGGGCCTCCATGGGTTGGCCCCTCCACTTT. Translating it yields CASSQDRVVGASMGWPLHF.

The gene calls are TRBV9 and TRBJ2-1, with D unresolved. V lost 3 bases, J lost 5 bases, and 9 bases lay in between. The CDR3 spans 13 residues. Germline V lookup: CDR1 SGDLS, CDR2 YYNGEE. The CDR3 is CASSGGSHNEQFF. CDR3 coding DNA: TGTGCCAGCAGCGGTGGAAGTCACAATGAGCAGTTCTTC.

The V gene is TRBV27, the J gene TRBJ2-5; D is possibly TRBD2 (6 bases). The germline V gene encodes CDR1 MNHEY and CDR2 SMNVEV (reference sequence). Deletions cut 5 bases from V and 7 bases from J, with 8 bases between. The CDR3 loop spans 11 amino acids. This CDR3 is CASSTGVTQYF. As DNA, the CDR3 is TGTGCCAGCAGTACGGGAGTGACCCAGTACTTC.

V gene TRBV2 combines with J gene TRBJ2-1; 16 positions agree with TRBD2. The CDR3 is made up of 16 amino acids. CDR1 SNHLY and CDR2 FYNNEI come from the germline V gene. The ends lost 7 bases at V and 4 bases at J; junction bases unmatched: 4. CDR3 in amino acids: CASKGLAGGGYNEQFF. The DNA of the CDR3 is TGTGCCAGCAAGGGACTAGCGGGAGGGGGGTACAATGAGCAGTTCTTC.